The clone carrying this TCR beta chain was observed a few times. Its antigen is unidentified. The sample belongs to a study of T cells after yellow fever vaccination. Notes on the study in general: Subsequent booster samples again held most clones from primary vaccination (96% CD4, about 90% CD8). A secondary response was less intense yet reached its peak sooner, at day 5 versus 15. Clonotype sharing between CD4 and CD8 compartments was small.

Production of TCR cDNA was by 5'RACE template switching, which also added a universal primer site and UMIs. TCRdb fed the 5' RACE reads into MiXCR, producing one record per CDR3 protein. This table has approximately 550,000 distinct CDR3 sequences, 15% to 20% appearing once. The germline V gene encodes CDR1 MNHNS and CDR2 SASEGT. V shed 7 bases and J shed 0 bases, with 10 bases lying between them. This CDR3 is built from 13 residues. The source was PBMCs, collected 15 days after the yellow fever booster vaccination. This clonotype was obtained from a man aged 30 to 45 who received the YFV17D yellow fever vaccine. The gene calls are TRBV6-1 and TRBJ2-7; a possible D gene is TRBD1 (5 bases). The CDR3 nucleotides read TGTGCCAGCAAAAGACAGACCTCCTACGAGCAGTACTTC. This codes for CASKRQTSYEQYF.